Sequencing of this TCR beta chain was carried out in a study of shared clonotypes between healthy human individuals. About this clone itself: Its antigen is still unknown.

The repertoire was sequenced with immunoSEQ multiplex PCR; TCRdb's copy has only in-frame clones and lacks some. The sample records 1.4 million to 1.5 million clones, 96% being singletons. Notes on the study in general: Rarefaction curves obtained for sorted subsets showed sequencing incomplete despite large depth. For naive CD4 cells, approximately 4.7% of clonotypes were shared across a few donors.

This receptor was taken from a man under 40 in good health. The sequencing sample was made of naive CD4+ T cells sorted from blood. Subset in this sample: CD45RA+ positively selected.

CDR3 DNA sequence: TGTGCCAGCAGTGAAACGGTTTCTCGGGTTACGGGTGGGTACAATGAGCAGTTCTTC. Protein: CASSETVSRVTGGYNEQFF. This chain uses TRBV2 with TRBJ2-1; D gene unclear. Germline values: CDR1 SNHLY, CDR2 FYNNEI. The CDR3 extends over 19 amino acids. V lost 2 bases and J lost 4, with 24 bases in between.